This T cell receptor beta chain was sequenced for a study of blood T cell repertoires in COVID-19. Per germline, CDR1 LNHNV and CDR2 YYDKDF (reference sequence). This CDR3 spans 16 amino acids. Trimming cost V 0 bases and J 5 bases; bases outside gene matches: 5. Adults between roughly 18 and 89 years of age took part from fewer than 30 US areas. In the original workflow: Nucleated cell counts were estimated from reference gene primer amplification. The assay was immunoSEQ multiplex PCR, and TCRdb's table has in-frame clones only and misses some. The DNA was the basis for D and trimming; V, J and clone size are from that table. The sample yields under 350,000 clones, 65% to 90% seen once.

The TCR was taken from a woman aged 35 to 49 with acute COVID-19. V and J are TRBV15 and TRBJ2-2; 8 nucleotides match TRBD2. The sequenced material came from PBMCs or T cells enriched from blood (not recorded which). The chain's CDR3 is CATSRDGGRRTGELFF. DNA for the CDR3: TGTGCCACCAGCAGAGATGGCGGGAGGAGAACCGGGGAGCTGTTTTTT.